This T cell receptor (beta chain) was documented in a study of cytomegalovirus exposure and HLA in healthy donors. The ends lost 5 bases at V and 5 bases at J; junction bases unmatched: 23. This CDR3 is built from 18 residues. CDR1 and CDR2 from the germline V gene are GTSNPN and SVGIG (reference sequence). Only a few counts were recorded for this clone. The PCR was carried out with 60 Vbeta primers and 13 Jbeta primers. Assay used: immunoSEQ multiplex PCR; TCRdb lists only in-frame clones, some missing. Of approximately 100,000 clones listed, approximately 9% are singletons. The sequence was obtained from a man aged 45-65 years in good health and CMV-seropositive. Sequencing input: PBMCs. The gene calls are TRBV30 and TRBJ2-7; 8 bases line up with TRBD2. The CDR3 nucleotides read TGTGCCTGGTTATCCCCGTCCGGTGCCGGGAGGGCCTCGGACGAGCAGTACTTC. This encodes CAWLSPSGAGRASDEQYF.